These 9 T cell receptor beta chains originate from one sample sequenced in a study of T cells in localized non-small cell lung cancer. TCRdb's table, derived via immunoSEQ multiplex PCR, lists solely in-frame clones and lacks some. Of 30,000 or so clones listed, about 88% were seen once; the top ten hold approximately 13%. The specimen was peripheral blood, collected before any cancer treatment. These TCRs come from an older female donor with stage III squamous cell lung carcinoma.

This clone was seen only once. This chain connects TRBV10-3 to TRBJ2-1; 9 bases map to TRBD2. The germline gives CDR1 ENHRY, CDR2 SYGVKD. The CDR3 has 15 residues. The V gene end was trimmed by 7 bases and the J gene end by 4 bases; junction bases not matched to a gene: 8. This CDR3 is CAITRKRGVYNEQFF. Here the CDR3 DNA reads TGTGCCATCACCCGCAAGCGGGGGGTGTACAATGAGCAGTTCTTC.

The rearrangement links TRBV5-1 to TRBJ2-1; 9 bases are shared with TRBD2. Germline values: CDR1 SGHRS, CDR2 YFSETQ. The CDR3 runs to 13 residues. V shed 6 bases, J shed 4 bases, and the junction held 2 bases outside the gene matches. The CDR3 here is CASKAGGYNEQFF. DNA of the CDR3: TGCGCCAGCAAGGCGGGAGGGTACAATGAGCAGTTCTTC.

The chain is built from TRBV18 and TRBJ2-7; no firm D call. This CDR3 contains 14 residues. Germline CDR1 and CDR2: KGHSH and LQKENI. Between the trimmed V and J ends, which lost 4 bases and 2 bases, there was a span of 12 bases. In DNA form, the CDR3 reads TGTGCCAGCTCACGGAGCGCGGAGCCCTACGAGCAGTACTTC. Translated: CASSRSAEPYEQYF.

The chain employs TRBV10-3 and TRBJ2-1; no clear D. The V gene lost 8 bases and the J gene lost 0 bases, with 17 bases spanning the gap. The CDR3 spans 16 residues. Germline V gives CDR1 ENHRY, CDR2 SYGVKD. CDR3 DNA sequence: TGTGCCATCGGCTCCGCTGACGGAAGCTCCTACAATGAGCAGTTCTTC. Translation gives CAIGSADGSSYNEQFF.

The V call is TRBV2, the J call TRBJ1-1; 7 bases match TRBD1. CDR1 and CDR2 from the germline V gene are SNHLY and FYNNEI. The CDR3 sequence is 17 residues long. V was pared by 10 bases and J by 2 bases, with 19 bases of the junction left unmatched. CDR3 DNA: TGTGCCAAACTAGGCCGTGCGGGACAGAACATTAACACTGAAGCTTTCTTT. It translates to CAKLGRAGQNINTEAFF.

The chain combines TRBV27 with TRBJ1-3; D is undetermined. The V and J ends lost 3 bases and 0 bases respectively, with 9 bases between them. The germline CDR1 and CDR2 sequences are MNHEY and SMNVEV (reference sequence). CDR3 length equals 15 residues. In nucleotides, the CDR3 is TGTGCCAGCAGTTTTACCGGGAGCTCTGGAAACACCATATATTTT. It is translated as CASSFTGSSGNTIYF.

The CDR3 is CAAPSAEKHNEQFF. The CDR3 DNA is TGTGCCGCCCCAAGCGCGGAAAAACACAATGAGCAGTTCTTC. V gene TRBV25-1 combines with J gene TRBJ2-1; no firm D call. CDR1 is MGHDK, CDR2 SYGVNS, per germline. V lost 11 bases to trimming and J lost 5 bases, with 19 bases between them. CDR3 length equals 14 residues.

V usage is TRBV4-1 and J usage is TRBJ2-6, with 10 bases lining up with TRBD1. Per the germline V gene, CDR1 is MGHRA and CDR2 is YSYEKL. V lost 0 bases to trimming and J lost 1 base; unmatched junction nucleotides: 0. The CDR3 runs 17 residues. The CDR3 region has the DNA TGCGCCAGCAGCCAAGAGGGACAGGGGTCTGGGGCCAACGTCCTGACTTTC. Protein sequence: CASSQEGQGSGANVLTF.

The chain uses TRBV11-2 and TRBJ1-4; D is undetermined. The CDR3 spans 16 residues. In germline, CDR1 is SGHAT, CDR2 FQNNGV. Trimming left V 3 bases short and J 4 bases short, with 15 bases between. CDR3 sequence: CASSFTRAAGNEKLFF. The CDR3 region has the DNA TGTGCCAGCAGCTTTACCCGGGCAGCGGGTAATGAAAAACTGTTTTTT.